The 2 T cell receptor beta chains below were found in one sample sequenced in a study of T cell changes during pregnancy in multiple sclerosis. TCRdb's copy holds only in-frame clones and misses some; the assay was immunoSEQ multiplex PCR. The sample has tens of thousands of clones, roughly 91% seen once. Sequencing was performed on CD4+ T cells from peripheral blood mononuclear cells, taken in the second trimester of pregnancy. Source of these receptors: a female donor with multiple sclerosis, enrolled in a pregnancy study.

The chain combines TRBV7-2 with TRBJ1-6; D call uncertain. V shed 3 bases and J shed 0 bases, with 9 bases lying between them. The germline gives CDR1 SGHTA, CDR2 FQGNSA. This CDR3 spans 16 amino acids. CDR3 DNA sequence: TGTGCCAGCAGCTTTGACTCGAGCTCCTATAATTCACCCCTCCACTTT. The encoded protein is CASSFDSSSYNSPLHF.

V usage is TRBV6-1 and J usage is TRBJ1-3; no clear D gene. Deletions cut 3 bases from V and 0 bases from J, with 6 bases between. The germline CDR1 and CDR2 sequences are MNHNS and SASEGT. The CDR3 is 14 residues long. The CDR3 is CASSDPGSGNTIYF. Here the CDR3 DNA reads TGTGCCAGCAGTGATCCGGGCTCTGGAAACACCATATATTTT.